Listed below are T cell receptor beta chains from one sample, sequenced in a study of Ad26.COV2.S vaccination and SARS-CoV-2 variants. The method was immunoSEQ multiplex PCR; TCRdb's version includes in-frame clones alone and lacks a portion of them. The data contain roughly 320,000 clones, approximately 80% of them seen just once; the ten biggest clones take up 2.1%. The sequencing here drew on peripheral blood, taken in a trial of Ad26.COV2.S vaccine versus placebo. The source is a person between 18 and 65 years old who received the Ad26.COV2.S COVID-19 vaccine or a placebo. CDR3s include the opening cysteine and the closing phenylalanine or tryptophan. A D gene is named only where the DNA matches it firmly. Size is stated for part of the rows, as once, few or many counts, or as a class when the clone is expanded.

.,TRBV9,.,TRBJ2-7,CASSVTAVSSYEQYF,TGTGCCAGCAGCGTAACGGCTGTTAGCTCCTACGAGCAGTACTTC
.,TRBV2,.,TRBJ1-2,CASSDWGNGYTF,TGTGCCAGCAGTGACTGGGGAAACGGCTACACCTTC
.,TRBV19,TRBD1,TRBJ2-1,CASSVRGNSYNEQFF,TGTGCCAGTAGTGTCAGGGGGAACTCCTACAATGAGCAGTTCTTC
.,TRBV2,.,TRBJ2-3,CASSLQGGTDTQYF,TGTGCCAGCAGTCTACAGGGAGGCACAGATACGCAGTATTTT
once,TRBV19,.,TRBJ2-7,CASSRDSSPYEQYF,TGTGCCAGTAGCCGAGACAGCTCCCCCTACGAGCAGTACTTC
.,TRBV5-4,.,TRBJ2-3,CASRGGVRDTQYF,TGTGCCAGCAGGGGGGGTGTTAGGGATACGCAGTATTTT
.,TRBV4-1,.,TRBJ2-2,CASKGGPNTGELFF,TGCGCCAGCAAGGGGGGGCCGAACACCGGGGAGCTGTTTTTT
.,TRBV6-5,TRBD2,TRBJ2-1,CASSQNLAGGGEQFF,TGTGCCAGCAGTCAGAACCTAGCGGGGGGCGGTGAGCAGTTCTTC
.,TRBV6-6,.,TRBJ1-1,CASSSQAEAFF,TGTGCCAGCAGTTCTCAGGCTGAAGCTTTCTTT
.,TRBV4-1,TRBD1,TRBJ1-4,CASSPGPRGRSEKLFF,TGCGCCAGCAGCCCCGGACCTAGGGGGCGTAGTGAAAAACTGTTTTTT
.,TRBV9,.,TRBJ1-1,CASSVARSSEAFF,TGTGCCAGCAGCGTAGCCAGGTCTTCTGAAGCTTTCTTT
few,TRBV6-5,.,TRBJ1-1,CASSLGLDTEAFF,TGTGCCAGCAGCTTGGGGCTCGACACTGAAGCTTTCTTT
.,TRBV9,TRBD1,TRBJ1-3,CASSGPGTGGLYSGNTIYF,TGTGCCAGCAGCGGTCCCGGGACAGGCGGACTCTACTCTGGAAACACCATATATTTT
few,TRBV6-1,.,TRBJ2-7,CASSESGTGTYEQYF,TGTGCCAGCAGTGAAAGCGGGACAGGAACCTACGAGCAGTACTTC
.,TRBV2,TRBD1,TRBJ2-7,CASSELGTGSGEQYF,TGTGCCAGCAGTGAATTAGGGACAGGGTCGGGGGAGCAGTACTTC
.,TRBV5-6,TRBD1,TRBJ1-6,CASSLAGGHSPLHF,TGTGCCAGCAGCTTGGCAGGGGGCCATTCACCCCTCCACTTT
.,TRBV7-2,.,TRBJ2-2,CASSLAVAGVTGELFF,TGTGCCAGCAGCTTAGCGGTGGCAGGGGTCACCGGGGAGCTGTTTTTT
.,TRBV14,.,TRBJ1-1,CASSQARRVRPFF,TGTGCCAGCAGCCAAGCCCGCAGGGTGAGGCCTTTCTTT
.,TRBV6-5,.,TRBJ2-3,CASSYNRDTDTQYF,TGTGCCAGCAGTTATAACAGGGACACAGATACGCAGTATTTT
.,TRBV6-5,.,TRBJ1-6,CASSSTPRRNNSPLHF,TGTGCCAGCAGTTCGACCCCGCGGAGGAATAATTCACCCCTCCACTTT
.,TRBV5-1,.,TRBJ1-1,CASSLGLNTEAFF,TGCGCCAGCAGCTTGGGATTGAACACTGAAGCTTTCTTT
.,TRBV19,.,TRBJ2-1,CASSRGLGQFF,TGTGCCAGTAGTAGGGGTCTAGGGCAGTTCTTC
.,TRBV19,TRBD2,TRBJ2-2,CASSGTSGGSLGTGELFF,TGTGCCAGTAGTGGGACTAGCGGGGGATCTCTGGGCACCGGGGAGCTGTTTTTT
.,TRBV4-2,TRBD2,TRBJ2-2,CASSRSGIPSTGELFF,TGTGCCAGCAGCCGTAGCGGGATTCCCTCCACCGGGGAGCTGTTTTTT
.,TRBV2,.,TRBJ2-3,CASNELGSTDTQYF,TGTGCCAGCAATGAGCTGGGAAGCACAGATACGCAGTATTTT
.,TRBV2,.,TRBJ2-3,CASSGDFTDTQYF,TGTGCCAGCAGTGGGGACTTCACAGATACGCAGTATTTT
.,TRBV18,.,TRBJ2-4,CASSPEGIAKNIQYF,TGTGCCAGCTCACCAGAGGGGATAGCCAAAAACATTCAGTACTTC
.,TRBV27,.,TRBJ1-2,CASRSSGGYGYTF,TGTGCCAGCAGAAGCTCGGGAGGCTATGGCTACACCTTC
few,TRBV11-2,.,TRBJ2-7,CASSLGVRSYEQYF,TGTGCCAGCAGCTTAGGCGTCAGGTCCTACGAGCAGTACTTC
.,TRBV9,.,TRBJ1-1,CASSVGRVWNTEAFF,TGTGCCAGCAGCGTAGGACGGGTATGGAACACTGAAGCTTTCTTT
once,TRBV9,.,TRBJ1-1,CASSVEVGGVSGAFF,TGTGCCAGCAGCGTAGAAGTAGGGGGGGTATCTGGAGCTTTCTTT
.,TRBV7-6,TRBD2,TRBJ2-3,CASSLAVAGYTDTQYF,TGTGCCAGCAGCTTAGCGGTAGCGGGGTACACAGATACGCAGTATTTT
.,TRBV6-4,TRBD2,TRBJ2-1,CASSLLAGPNNEQFF,TGTGCCAGCAGTCTTCTAGCGGGGCCTAACAATGAGCAGTTCTTC
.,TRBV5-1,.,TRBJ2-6,CASSPGRGSGANVLTF,TGCGCCAGCAGCCCCGGAAGGGGCTCTGGGGCCAACGTCCTGACTTTC
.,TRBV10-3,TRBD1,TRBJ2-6,CAISQTGGPTSGANVLTF,TGTGCCATCAGCCAAACAGGGGGCCCTACCTCTGGGGCCAACGTCCTGACTTTC
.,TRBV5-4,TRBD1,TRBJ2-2,CASSLPTGKVGELFF,TGTGCCAGCAGCTTACCGACAGGGAAGGTCGGGGAGCTGTTTTTT
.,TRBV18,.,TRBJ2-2,CASSPPDTWGRTGELFF,TGTGCCAGCTCACCACCGGACACTTGGGGACGGACCGGGGAGCTGTTTTTT